This T cell receptor (beta chain) came from a study of early T cells in non-severe SARS-CoV-2 infection. Study-level results: VDJdb-based matching was biased toward anti-spike CD8 responses and missed private and CD4 specificities.

Via MiXCR, TCRdb re-called the 5' RACE reads, giving one row per CDR3 protein. The table records some 85,000 distinct CDR3 sequences, around 15% of them present only once. In regard to this clonotype: The target antigen is unknown.

V lost 7 bases and J lost 0, with 13 bases in between. This CDR3 is 15 amino acids long. Germline CDR1 MNHNY, CDR2 SVGAGI (reference sequence). This sequence was found in an adult who was a healthcare worker with PCR-confirmed SARS-CoV-2 infection or an uninfected control (not recorded which). The material sequenced was whole blood. The J gene is TRBJ2-4, the V gene TRBV6-6; D gene ambiguous. The CDR3 loop reads CASTWRELAKNIQYF. The CDR3 nucleotides read TGTGCCAGCACTTGGCGTGAGCTAGCCAAAAACATTCAGTACTTC.